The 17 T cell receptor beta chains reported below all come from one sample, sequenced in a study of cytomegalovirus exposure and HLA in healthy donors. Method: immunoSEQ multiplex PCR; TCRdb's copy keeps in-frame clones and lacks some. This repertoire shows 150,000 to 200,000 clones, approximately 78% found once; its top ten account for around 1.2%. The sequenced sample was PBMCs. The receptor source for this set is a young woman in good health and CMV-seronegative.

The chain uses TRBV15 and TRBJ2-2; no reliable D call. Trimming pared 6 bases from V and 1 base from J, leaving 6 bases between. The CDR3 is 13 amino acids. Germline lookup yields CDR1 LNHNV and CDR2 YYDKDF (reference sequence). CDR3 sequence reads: CATRTVNTGELFF. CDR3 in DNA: TGTGCCACCAGAACAGTGAACACCGGGGAGCTGTTTTTT.

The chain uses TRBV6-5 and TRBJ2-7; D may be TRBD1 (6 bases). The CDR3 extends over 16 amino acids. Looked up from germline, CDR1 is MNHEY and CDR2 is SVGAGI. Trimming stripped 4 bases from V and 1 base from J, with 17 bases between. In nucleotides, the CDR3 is TGTGCCAGCAGTTCTCTTTCGCAGGGGCGGTCCTACGAGCAGTACTTC. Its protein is CASSSLSQGRSYEQYF.

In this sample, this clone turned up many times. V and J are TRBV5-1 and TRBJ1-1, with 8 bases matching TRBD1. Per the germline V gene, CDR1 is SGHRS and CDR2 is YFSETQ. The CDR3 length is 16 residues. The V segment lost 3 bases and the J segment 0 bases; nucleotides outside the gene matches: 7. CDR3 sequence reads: CASSSRTGRMNTEAFF. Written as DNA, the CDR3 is TGCGCCAGCAGCTCCAGGACAGGGCGCATGAACACTGAAGCTTTCTTT.

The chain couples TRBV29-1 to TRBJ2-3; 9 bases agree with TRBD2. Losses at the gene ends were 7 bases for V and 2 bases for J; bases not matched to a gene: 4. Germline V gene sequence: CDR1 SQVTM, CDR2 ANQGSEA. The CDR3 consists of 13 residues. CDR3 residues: CSGLAESTDTQYF. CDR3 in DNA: TGCAGCGGACTAGCGGAATCCACAGATACGCAGTATTTT.

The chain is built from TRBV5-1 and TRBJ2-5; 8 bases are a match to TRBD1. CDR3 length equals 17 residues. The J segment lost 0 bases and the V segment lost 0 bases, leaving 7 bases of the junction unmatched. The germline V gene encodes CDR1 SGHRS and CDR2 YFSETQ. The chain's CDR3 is CASSLVRTGPYQETQYF. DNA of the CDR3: TGCGCCAGCAGCTTGGTAAGGACAGGGCCCTACCAAGAGACCCAGTACTTC. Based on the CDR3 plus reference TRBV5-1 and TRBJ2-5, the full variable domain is KAGVTQTPRYLIKTRGQQVTLSCSPISGHRSVSWYQQTPGQGLQFLFEYFSETQRNKGNFPGRFSGRQFSNSRSEMNVSTLELGDSALYLCASSLVRTGPYQETQYFGPGTRLLVL.

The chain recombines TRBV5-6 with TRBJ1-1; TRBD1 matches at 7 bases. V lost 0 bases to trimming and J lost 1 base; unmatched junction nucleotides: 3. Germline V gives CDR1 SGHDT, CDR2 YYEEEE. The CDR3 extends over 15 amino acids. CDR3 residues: CASSLVQGGNTEAFF. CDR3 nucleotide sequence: TGTGCCAGCAGCTTGGTTCAGGGGGGGAACACTGAAGCTTTCTTT.

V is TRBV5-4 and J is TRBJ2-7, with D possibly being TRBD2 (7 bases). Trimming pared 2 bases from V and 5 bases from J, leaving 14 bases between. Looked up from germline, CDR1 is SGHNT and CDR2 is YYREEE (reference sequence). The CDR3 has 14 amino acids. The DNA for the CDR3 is TGTGCCAGCAGCTTAGGGGGGGGAAGCCACGAGCAGTACTTC. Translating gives CASSLGGGSHEQYF.

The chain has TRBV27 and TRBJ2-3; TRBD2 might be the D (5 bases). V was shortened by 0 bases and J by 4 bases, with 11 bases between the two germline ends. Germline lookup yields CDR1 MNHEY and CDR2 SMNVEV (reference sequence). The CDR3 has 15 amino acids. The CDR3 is CASSLSTGLADTQYF. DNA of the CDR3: TGTGCCAGCAGTTTATCGACGGGATTGGCAGATACGCAGTATTTT.

The CDR3 region is CASSLQGLVDSYEQYF. The DNA for the CDR3 is TGTGCCAGCAGCTTACAAGGTCTAGTGGACTCCTACGAGCAGTACTTC. This sequence joins TRBV7-8 and TRBJ2-7, with D uncertain. V lost 2 bases, J lost 0 bases, and 14 bases lay in between. This CDR3 has 16 residues. CDR1 and CDR2 (germline): SGHVS, FQNEAQ.

CDR3 DNA: TGTGCCAGCAGCCAAGCTGGCGGGGGGACTAGAAAAGAGACCCAGTACTTC. Protein: CASSQAGGGTRKETQYF. This rearrangement joins TRBV14 to TRBJ2-5; TRBD2 matches at 8 bases. Per germline, CDR1 SGHDN and CDR2 FVKESK. This CDR3 region has 17 residues. Trimming at V came to 1 base and at J to 3 bases, leaving 10 bases not matched to a gene.

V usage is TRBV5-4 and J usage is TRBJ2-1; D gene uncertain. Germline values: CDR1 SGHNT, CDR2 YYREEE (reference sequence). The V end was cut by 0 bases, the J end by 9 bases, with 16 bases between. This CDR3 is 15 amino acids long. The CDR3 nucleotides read TGTGCCAGCAGCTTGGGTGTGACCGTGTCGGGTGAGCAGTTCTTC. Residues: CASSLGVTVSGEQFF.

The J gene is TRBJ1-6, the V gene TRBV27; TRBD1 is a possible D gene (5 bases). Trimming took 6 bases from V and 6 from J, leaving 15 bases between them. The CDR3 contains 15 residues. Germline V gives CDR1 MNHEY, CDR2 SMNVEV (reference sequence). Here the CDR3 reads CASRGGWRGNSPLHF. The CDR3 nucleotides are TGTGCCAGCAGGGGGGGGTGGCGGGGTAATTCACCCCTCCACTTT.

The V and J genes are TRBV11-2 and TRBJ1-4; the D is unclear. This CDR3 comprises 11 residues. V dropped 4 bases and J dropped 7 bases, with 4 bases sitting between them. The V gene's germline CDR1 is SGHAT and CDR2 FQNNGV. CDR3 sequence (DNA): TGTGCCAGCAGCTCCTTTGAAAAACTGTTTTTT. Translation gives CASSSFEKLFF.

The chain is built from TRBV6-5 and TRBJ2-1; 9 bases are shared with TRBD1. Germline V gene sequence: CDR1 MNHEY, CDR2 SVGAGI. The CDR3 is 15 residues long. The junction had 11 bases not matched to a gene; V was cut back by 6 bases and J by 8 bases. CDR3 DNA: TGTGCCAGCAGCCCCGGGACAGGGTTGACAGATGAGCAGTTCTTC. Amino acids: CASSPGTGLTDEQFF.

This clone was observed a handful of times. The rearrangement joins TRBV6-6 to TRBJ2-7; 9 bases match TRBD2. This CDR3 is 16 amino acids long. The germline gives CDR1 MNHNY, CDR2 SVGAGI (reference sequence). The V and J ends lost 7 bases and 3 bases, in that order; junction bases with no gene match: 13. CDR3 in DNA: TGTGCCAGCACCCCTTTTAGCGGGAGCCAAGACTACGAGCAGTACTTC. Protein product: CASTPFSGSQDYEQYF.

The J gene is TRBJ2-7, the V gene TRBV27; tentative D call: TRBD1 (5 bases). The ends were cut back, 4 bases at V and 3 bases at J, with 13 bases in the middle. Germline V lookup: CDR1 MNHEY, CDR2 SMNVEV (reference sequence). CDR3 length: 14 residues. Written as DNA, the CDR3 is TGTGCCAGCAGTTCCCCACTCCAGGGCTACGAGCAGTACTTC. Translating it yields CASSSPLQGYEQYF.

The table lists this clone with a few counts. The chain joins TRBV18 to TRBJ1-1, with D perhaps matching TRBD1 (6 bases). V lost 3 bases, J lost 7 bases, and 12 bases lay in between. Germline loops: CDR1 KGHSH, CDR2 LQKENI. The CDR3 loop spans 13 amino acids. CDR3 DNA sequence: TGTGCCAGCTCACCGAGGGACATTCGTGAAGCTTTCTTT. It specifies CASSPRDIREAFF.